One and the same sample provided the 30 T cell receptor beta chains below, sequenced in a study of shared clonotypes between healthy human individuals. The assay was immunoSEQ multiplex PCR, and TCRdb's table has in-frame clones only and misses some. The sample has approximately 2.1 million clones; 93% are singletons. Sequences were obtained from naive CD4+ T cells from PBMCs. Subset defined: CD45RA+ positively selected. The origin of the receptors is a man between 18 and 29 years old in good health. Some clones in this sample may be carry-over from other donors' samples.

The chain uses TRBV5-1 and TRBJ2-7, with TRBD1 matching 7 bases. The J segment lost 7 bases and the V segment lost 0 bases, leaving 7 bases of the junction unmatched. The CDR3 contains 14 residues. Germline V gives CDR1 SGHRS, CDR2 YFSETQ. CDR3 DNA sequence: TGCGCCAGCAGCTTGGGAGACAGGGCGTGGGAGCAGTACTTC. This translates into CASSLGDRAWEQYF.

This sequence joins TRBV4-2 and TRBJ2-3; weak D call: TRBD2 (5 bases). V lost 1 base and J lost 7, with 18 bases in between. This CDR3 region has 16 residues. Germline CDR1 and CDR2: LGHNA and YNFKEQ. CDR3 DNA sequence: TGTGCCAGCAGCCAAGGGCCGACTATCTCTACAAATACGCAGTATTTT. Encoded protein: CASSQGPTISTNTQYF.

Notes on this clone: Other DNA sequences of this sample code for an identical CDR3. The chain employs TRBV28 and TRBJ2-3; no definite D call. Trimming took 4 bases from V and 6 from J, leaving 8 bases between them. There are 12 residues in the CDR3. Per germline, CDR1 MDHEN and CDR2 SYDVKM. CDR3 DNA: TGTGCCAGCAGTTCCCTTTTGGATACGCAGTATTTT. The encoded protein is CASSSLLDTQYF.

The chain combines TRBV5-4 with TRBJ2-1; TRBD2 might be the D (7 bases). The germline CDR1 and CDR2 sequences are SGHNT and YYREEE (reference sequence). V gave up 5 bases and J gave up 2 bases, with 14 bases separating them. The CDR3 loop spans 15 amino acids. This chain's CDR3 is CASRTGRDPYNEQFF. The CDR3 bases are TGTGCCAGCAGAACAGGGAGGGACCCCTACAATGAGCAGTTCTTC.

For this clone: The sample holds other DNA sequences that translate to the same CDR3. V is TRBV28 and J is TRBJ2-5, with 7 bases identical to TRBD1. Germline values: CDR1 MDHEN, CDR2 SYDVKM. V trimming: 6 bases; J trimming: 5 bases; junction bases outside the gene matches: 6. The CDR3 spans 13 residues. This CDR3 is CASSLQGMETQYF. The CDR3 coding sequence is TGTGCCAGCAGCCTACAGGGGATGGAGACCCAGTACTTC.

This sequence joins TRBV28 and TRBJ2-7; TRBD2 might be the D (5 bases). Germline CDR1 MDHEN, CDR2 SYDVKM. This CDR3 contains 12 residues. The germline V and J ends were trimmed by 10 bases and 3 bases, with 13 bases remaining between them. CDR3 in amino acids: CATQTGSYEQYF. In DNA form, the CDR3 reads TGTGCCACCCAGACGGGGAGCTACGAGCAGTACTTC. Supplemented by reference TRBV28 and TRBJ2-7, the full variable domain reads DVKVTQSSRYLVKRTGEKVFLECVQDMDHENMFWYRQDPGLGLRLIYFSYDVKMKEKGDIPEGYSVSREKKERFSLILESASTNQTSMYLCATQTGSYEQYFGPGTRLTVT.

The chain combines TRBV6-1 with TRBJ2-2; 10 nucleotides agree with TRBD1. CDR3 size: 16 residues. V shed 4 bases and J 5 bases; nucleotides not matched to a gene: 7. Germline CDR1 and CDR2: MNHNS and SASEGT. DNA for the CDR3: TGTGCCAGCAGTGTATTACCGGGACAGGGGACCGGGGAGCTGTTTTTT. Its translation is CASSVLPGQGTGELFF.

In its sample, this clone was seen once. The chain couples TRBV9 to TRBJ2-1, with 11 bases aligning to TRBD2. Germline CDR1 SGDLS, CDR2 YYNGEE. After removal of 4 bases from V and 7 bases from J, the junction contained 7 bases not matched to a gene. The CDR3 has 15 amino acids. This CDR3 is CASSSSGLAANEQFF. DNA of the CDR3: TGTGCCAGCAGCTCATCGGGACTAGCGGCAAATGAGCAGTTCTTC.

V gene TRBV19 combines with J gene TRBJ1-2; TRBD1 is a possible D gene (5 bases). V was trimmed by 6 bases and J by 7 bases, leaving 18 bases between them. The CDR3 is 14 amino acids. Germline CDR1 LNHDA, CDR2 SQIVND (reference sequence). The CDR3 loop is CASRVSSRETGYTF. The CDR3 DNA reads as TGTGCCAGTAGAGTCTCCAGCAGGGAAACTGGCTACACCTTC.

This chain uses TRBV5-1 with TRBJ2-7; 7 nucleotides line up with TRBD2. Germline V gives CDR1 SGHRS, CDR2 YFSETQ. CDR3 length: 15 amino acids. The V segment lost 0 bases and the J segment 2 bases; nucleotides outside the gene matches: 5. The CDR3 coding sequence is TGCGCCAGCAGCTTGGTTCCAGCGGGACCCTACGAGCAGTACTTC. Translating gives CASSLVPAGPYEQYF.

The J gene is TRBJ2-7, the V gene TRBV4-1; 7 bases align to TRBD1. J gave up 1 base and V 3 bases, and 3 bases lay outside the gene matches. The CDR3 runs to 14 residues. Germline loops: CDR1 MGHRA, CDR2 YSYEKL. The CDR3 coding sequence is TGCGCCAGCAGCCACCCGGGACAGTCCTACGAGCAGTACTTC. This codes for CASSHPGQSYEQYF.

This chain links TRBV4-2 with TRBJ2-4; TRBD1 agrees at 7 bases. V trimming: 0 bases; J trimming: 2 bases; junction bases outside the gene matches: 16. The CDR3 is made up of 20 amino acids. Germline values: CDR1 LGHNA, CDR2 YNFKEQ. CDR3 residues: CASSQDSQGEWHGPKNIQYF. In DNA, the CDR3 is TGTGCCAGCAGCCAAGATTCGCAGGGGGAATGGCATGGGCCCAAAAACATTCAGTACTTC.

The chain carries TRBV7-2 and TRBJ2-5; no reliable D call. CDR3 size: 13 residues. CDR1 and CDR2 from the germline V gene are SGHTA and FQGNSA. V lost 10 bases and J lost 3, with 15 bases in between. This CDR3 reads CANNSLTKETQYF. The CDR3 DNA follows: TGTGCCAACAACTCTTTAACCAAAGAGACCCAGTACTTC.

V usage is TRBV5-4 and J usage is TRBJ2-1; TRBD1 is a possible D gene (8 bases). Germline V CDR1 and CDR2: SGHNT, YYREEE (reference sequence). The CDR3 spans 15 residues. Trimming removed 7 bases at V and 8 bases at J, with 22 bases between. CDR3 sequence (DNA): TGTGCCAGCGCGCCAGGGGGCGGGAGTCCCCATGAGCAGTTCTTC. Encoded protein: CASAPGGGSPHEQFF. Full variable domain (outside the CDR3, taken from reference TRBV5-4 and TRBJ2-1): ETGVTQSPTHLIKTRGQQVTLRCSSQSGHNTVSWYQQALGQGPQFIFQYYREEENGRGNFPPRFSGLQFPNYSSELNVNALELDDSALYLCASAPGGGSPHEQFFGPGTRLTVL.

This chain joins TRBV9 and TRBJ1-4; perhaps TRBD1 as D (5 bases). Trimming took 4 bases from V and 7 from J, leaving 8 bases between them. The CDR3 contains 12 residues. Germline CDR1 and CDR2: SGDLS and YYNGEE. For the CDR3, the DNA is TGTGCCAGCAGCTCCCAGGGTGAAAAACTGTTTTTT. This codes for CASSSQGEKLFF. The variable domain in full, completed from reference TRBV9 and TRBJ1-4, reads DSGVTQTPKHLITATGQRVTLRCSPRSGDLSVYWYQQSLDQGLQFLIQYYNGEERAKGNILERFSAQQFPDLHSELNLSSLELGDSALYFCASSSQGEKLFFGSGTQLSVL.

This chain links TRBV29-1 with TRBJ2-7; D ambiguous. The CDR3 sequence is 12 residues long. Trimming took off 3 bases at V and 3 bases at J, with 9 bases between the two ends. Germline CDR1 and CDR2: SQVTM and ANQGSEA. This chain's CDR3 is CSVEVQSYEQYF. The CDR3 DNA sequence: TGCAGCGTTGAGGTGCAGAGCTACGAGCAGTACTTC.

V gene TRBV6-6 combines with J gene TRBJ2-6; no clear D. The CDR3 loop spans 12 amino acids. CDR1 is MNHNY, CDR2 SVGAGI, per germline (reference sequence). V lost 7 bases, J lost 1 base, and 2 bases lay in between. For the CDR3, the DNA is TGTGCCAGCAAGTCTGGGGCCAACGTCCTGACTTTC. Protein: CASKSGANVLTF.

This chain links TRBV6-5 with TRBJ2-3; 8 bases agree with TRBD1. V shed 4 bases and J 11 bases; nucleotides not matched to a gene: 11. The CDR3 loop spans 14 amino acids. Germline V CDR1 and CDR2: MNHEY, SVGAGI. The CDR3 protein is CASSWTGRPGEQYF. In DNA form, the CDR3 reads TGTGCCAGCAGTTGGACAGGGCGCCCGGGGGAGCAGTATTTT.

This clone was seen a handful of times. This CDR3 reads CASSAPGPAYTEAFF. The CDR3 DNA is TGTGCCAGCAGCGCTCCGGGACCTGCTTACACTGAAGCTTTCTTT. The chain uses TRBV7-9 and TRBJ1-1, with D maybe TRBD1 (5 bases). Germline V gene lookup returns CDR1 SEHNR and CDR2 FQNEAQ (reference sequence). The V and J ends lost 5 bases and 3 bases respectively, with 16 bases between them. The CDR3 runs 15 residues.

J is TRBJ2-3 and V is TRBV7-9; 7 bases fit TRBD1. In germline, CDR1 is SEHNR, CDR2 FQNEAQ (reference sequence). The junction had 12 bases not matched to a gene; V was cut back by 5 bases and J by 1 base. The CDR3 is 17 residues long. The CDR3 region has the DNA TGTGCCAGCAGCCTCCCGAGGGGGCTCTTTGGCACAGATACGCAGTATTTT. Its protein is CASSLPRGLFGTDTQYF.

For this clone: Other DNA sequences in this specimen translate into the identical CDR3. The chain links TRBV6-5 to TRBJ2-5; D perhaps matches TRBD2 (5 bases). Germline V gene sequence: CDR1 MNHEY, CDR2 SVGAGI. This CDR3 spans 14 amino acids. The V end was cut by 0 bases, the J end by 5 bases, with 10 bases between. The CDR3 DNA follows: TGTGCCAGCAGTTACTCGACCTCGGGGGAGACCCAGTACTTC. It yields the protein CASSYSTSGETQYF.

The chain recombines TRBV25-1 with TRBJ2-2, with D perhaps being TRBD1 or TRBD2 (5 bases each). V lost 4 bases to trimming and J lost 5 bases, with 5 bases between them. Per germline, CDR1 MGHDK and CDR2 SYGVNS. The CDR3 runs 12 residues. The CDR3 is CASSGGTGELFF. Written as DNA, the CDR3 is TGTGCCAGCAGTGGGGGGACCGGGGAGCTGTTTTTT.

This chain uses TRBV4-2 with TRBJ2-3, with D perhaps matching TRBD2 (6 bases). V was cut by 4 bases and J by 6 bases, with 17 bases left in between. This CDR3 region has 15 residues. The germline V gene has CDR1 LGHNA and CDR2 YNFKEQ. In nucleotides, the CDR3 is TGTGCCAGCAGCCCCACGGGAGTAAATCCCGATACGCAGTATTTT. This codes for CASSPTGVNPDTQYF.

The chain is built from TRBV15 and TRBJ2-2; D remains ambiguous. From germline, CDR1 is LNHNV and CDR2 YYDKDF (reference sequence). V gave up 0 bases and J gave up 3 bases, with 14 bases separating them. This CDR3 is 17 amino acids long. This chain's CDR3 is CATSRESLGLDTGELFF. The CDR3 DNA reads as TGTGCCACCAGCAGAGAATCGTTGGGGTTGGACACCGGGGAGCTGTTTTTT.

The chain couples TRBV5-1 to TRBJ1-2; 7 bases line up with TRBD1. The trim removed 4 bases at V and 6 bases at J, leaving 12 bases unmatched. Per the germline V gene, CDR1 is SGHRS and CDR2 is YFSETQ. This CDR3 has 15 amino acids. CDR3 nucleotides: TGCGCCAGCAGCAGGGATCAGACAGGGAGGAATGGCTACACCTTC. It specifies CASSRDQTGRNGYTF.

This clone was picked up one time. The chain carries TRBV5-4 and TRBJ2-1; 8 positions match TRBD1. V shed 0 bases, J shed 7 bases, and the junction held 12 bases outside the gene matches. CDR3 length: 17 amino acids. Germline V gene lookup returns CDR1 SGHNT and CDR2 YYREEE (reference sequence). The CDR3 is CASSLGQGKRGINEQFF. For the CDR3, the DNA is TGTGCCAGCAGCTTGGGACAGGGGAAGAGGGGGATAAATGAGCAGTTCTTC.

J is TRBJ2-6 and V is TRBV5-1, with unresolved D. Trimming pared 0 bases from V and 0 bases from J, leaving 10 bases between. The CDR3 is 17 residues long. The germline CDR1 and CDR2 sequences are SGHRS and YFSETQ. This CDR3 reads CASSLVAQNSGANVLTF. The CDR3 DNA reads TGCGCCAGCAGCTTGGTGGCCCAGAACTCTGGGGCCAACGTCCTGACTTTC.

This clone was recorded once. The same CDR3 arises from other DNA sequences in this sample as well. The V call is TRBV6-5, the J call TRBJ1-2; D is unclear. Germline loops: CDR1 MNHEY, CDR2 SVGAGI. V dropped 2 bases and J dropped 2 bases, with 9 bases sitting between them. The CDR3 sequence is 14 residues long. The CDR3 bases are TGTGCCAGCAGTTACCGGGGTACCAACTATGGCTACACCTTC. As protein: CASSYRGTNYGYTF.

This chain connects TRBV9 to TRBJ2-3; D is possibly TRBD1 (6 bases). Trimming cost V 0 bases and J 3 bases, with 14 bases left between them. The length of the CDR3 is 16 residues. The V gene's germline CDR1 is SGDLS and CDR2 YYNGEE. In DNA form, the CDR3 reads TGTGCCAGCAGCGTAGTGGAACAGGGTAGGACAGATACGCAGTATTTT. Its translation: CASSVVEQGRTDTQYF.

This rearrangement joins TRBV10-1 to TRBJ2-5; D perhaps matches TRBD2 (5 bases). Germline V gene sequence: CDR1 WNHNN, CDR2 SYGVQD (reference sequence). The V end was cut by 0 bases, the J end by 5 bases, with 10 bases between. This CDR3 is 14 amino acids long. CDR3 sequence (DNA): TGCGCCAGCAGTGAGTCGACGGGATGGGAGACCCAGTACTTC. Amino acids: CASSESTGWETQYF.